The clone carrying this TCR beta chain was found a few times. Its target is not known. Time point of the sample: blood at routine non-recurrence follow-up after resection. Trimming removed 2 bases at V and 2 bases at J, with 14 bases between. This CDR3 spans 15 amino acids. CDR1 and CDR2 from the germline V gene are SGHRS and YFSETQ. Carried by each TCR cDNA molecule was a unique molecular identifier. TCRdb passed the 5' RACE reads through MiXCR, listing each CDR3 protein once. The table includes 95,000 to 120,000 distinct CDR3 sequences, under 14% detected once. These data are taken from a study of spatial heterogeneity in lung cancer. About the study: Detection of beta-chain sequences consistently exceeded that of alpha-chain sequences. The average count in raw reads for each unique TCR and UMI combination exceeded eight appearances.

Study-wide results and caveats: Ubiquitous expanded tumor TCRs surfaced in blood more at resection than they did at follow-up.

J is TRBJ2-7 and V is TRBV5-1; weak D call: TRBD2 (6 bases). The clonotype comes from a female donor with early-stage non-small cell lung cancer. The material was PBMCs, obtained at follow-up. The CDR3 reads CASSLSWRGPYEQYF. The CDR3 nucleotides are TGCGCCAGCAGCTTAAGTTGGCGGGGACCCTACGAGCAGTACTTC.